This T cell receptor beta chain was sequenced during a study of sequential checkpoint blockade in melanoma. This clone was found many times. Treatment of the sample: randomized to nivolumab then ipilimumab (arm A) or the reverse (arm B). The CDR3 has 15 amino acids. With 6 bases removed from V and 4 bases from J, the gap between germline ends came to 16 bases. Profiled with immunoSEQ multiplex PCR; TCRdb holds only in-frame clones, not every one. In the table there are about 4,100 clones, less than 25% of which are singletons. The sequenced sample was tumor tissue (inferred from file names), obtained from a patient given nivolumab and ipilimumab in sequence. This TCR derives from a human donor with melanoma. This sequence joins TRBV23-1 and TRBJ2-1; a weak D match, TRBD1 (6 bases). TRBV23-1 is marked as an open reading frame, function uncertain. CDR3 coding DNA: TGCGCCAGCAGCCAAGGTACAGGGCTTTACAATGAGCAGTTCTTC. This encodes CASSQGTGLYNEQFF.